The TCR beta chain described here comes from a study of metastatic and nonmetastatic thyroid tumors. Note on this clone: Antigen: not known.

Trimming shortened V by 7 bases and J by 4 bases, and 21 bases separated the two germline ends. This CDR3 is built from 16 residues. CDR1 is MDHEN and CDR2 is SYDVKM in the germline V gene. None of the patients had undergone any treatment ahead of thyroid surgery. In the authors' workflow: The distant-metastasis classifier for papillary thyroid cancer was built from CDR3 differences across clinicopathological groups. TCRdb re-called clones from the PCR reads using MiXCR. The V and J calls and clone size are TCRdb's, not the authors'. The profile shows 20,000 to 30,000 clones, over 20% of them singletons. Study results and limitations: According to reports, the diversity of TCR beta was significantly higher in malignant thyroid tumors than in benign nodules, and this held in both blood and tumor samples.

This chain joins TRBV28 and TRBJ2-3; D is possibly TRBD2 (6 bases). Sequenced material: blood. This sequence originates from a male donor with papillary thyroid cancer or a benign thyroid nodule (not recorded which). Some clones in this sample may be carry-over from other donors' samples. CDR3 sequence reads: CASKRSGTLGPDTQYF. CDR3 in DNA: TGTGCCAGCAAACGTAGCGGAACCTTGGGGCCAGATACGCAGTATTTT.